This T cell receptor beta chain was profiled in a study of technical replicates of blood from a handful of donors. Assay used: immunoSEQ multiplex PCR; TCRdb lists only in-frame clones, some missing. The data contain 60,000 to 90,000 clones, roughly 95% of them singletons. The clonotype comes from a human donor in good health. Sequenced input: T cells isolated from PBMCs.

The CDR3 is CASSRGVPTGDNEQFF. The CDR3 DNA is TGTGCCAGCAGCCGAGGAGTACCGACAGGGGACAATGAGCAGTTCTTC. This rearrangement joins TRBV14 to TRBJ2-1; 8 nucleotides match TRBD1. The CDR3 is 16 amino acids. Per the germline V gene, CDR1 is SGHDN and CDR2 is FVKESK. V trimming: 4 bases; J trimming: 5 bases; junction bases outside the gene matches: 10.